The table lists the clone carrying this T cell receptor beta chain with a few counts. TCRdb redid the calling of the RT-PCR reads with MiXCR, one entry per CDR3 protein. The sample records 500,000 or so distinct CDR3 sequences, 16% being singletons. The data originate from a study of response to subunit inactivated influenza vaccine. V gave up 5 bases and J gave up 2 bases, with 4 bases separating them. This CDR3 is built from 11 residues. Germline CDR1 is SQVTM and CDR2 is ANQGSEA. The sequences come from CD4+ T cells sorted from PBMCs, collected less than 25 months after vaccination. V and J are TRBV29-1 and TRBJ2-1; D gene unclear. The origin of this receptor is a man aged 50 to 69 who received an inactivated influenza vaccine. DNA of the CDR3: TGCAGCGTTTCGACCTACAATGAGCAGTTCTTC. This gives the protein CSVSTYNEQFF.